This T cell receptor (beta chain) was obtained from a study of cytomegalovirus exposure and HLA in healthy donors. The CDR3 sequence is 16 residues long. Trimming pared 0 bases from V and 3 bases from J, leaving 17 bases between. CDR1 is GTSNPN, CDR2 SVGIG, per germline (reference sequence). A remark on this clone: The antigen remains undetermined.

PCR used 60 Vbeta primers and 13 Jbeta primers. Clones were sequenced by immunoSEQ multiplex PCR, and TCRdb holds only the in-frame ones, with some missing. The table records 110,000 or so clones, nearly 15% of them present only once. Study results and limitations: Donor immune exposure was known only as CMV serostatus.

The rearrangement uses TRBV30 and TRBJ1-1; D gene ambiguous. The clonotype comes from a female donor in good health and CMV-seronegative. The source material was PBMCs. The CDR3 nucleotides are TGTGCCTGGAGTGTACTCCCGACGTTGAGGGACACTGAAGCTTTCTTT. As protein: CAWSVLPTLRDTEAFF.